Listed here are 27 T cell receptor beta chains from one sample, sequenced in a study of control samples from healthy donors and cancer patients. Produced via immunoSEQ multiplex PCR; TCRdb's table is partial and in-frame only. The repertoire holds about 140,000 clones, with about 90% as singletons. The sequenced sample was blood. The receptors derive from a man aged 18 to 30 in good health.

This clone was recorded only once. This sequence joins TRBV7-6 and TRBJ2-3; no clear D gene. With 5 bases removed from V and 1 base from J, the gap between germline ends came to 7 bases. CDR3 length: 13 residues. The V gene's germline CDR1 is SGHVS and CDR2 FNYEAQ. This CDR3 reads CASSGGGTDTQYF. CDR3 in DNA: TGTGCCAGCAGCGGTGGGGGCACAGATACGCAGTATTTT.

The chain combines TRBV27 with TRBJ2-2, with TRBD2 matching 8 bases. With V trimmed by 2 bases and J by 6 bases, 2 bases remained unmatched. The germline V gene has CDR1 MNHEY and CDR2 SMNVEV (reference sequence). This CDR3 comprises 14 residues. In DNA form, the CDR3 reads TGTGCCAGCAGTTTAGCCGGGGGGGCCGGGGAGCTGTTTTTT. Amino acid sequence: CASSLAGGAGELFF.

The J gene is TRBJ2-5, the V gene TRBV6-5; TRBD2 is a possible D gene (5 bases). The CDR3 runs to 13 residues. Trimming took 6 bases from V and 4 from J, leaving 12 bases between them. In germline, CDR1 is MNHEY, CDR2 SVGAGI. CDR3 sequence reads: CASRITRRETQYF. The CDR3 bases are TGTGCCAGCAGGATAACTAGGAGAGAGACCCAGTACTTC.

This chain joins TRBV18 and TRBJ1-1, with 12 bases matching TRBD1. There are 17 residues in the CDR3. Germline V gene lookup returns CDR1 KGHSH and CDR2 LQKENI. V dropped 3 bases and J dropped 1; count of bases not matched to a gene: 6. DNA of the CDR3: TGTGCCAGCTCACCGCCCGGGACAGGGGGCGCGAACACTGAAGCTTTCTTT. It specifies CASSPPGTGGANTEAFF.

The chain combines TRBV5-1 with TRBJ2-3, with TRBD2 identical over 7 bases. V was pared by 0 bases and J by 5 bases, with 6 bases of the junction left unmatched. This CDR3 contains 15 residues. The germline V gene has CDR1 SGHRS and CDR2 YFSETQ. The CDR3: CASSLEVGREDTQYF. The CDR3 DNA reads as TGCGCCAGCAGCTTGGAGGTAGGGAGGGAAGATACGCAGTATTTT.

The chain joins TRBV5-4 to TRBJ2-2; 10 positions match TRBD1. The V gene's germline CDR1 is SGHNT and CDR2 YYREEE (reference sequence). This CDR3 has 15 residues. Trimming took 3 bases from V and 5 from J; bases not matched to a gene: 4. The CDR3 reads CASSSGQGLTGELFF. CDR3 sequence (DNA): TGTGCCAGCAGCTCGGGACAGGGGTTAACCGGGGAGCTGTTTTTT.

The chain's CDR3 is CASSPGQGVHEQYF. As DNA, the CDR3 is TGTGCCAGCAGTCCGGGACAGGGGGTGCACGAGCAGTACTTC. This chain connects TRBV27 to TRBJ2-7, with 11 bases that match TRBD1. V gave up 5 bases and J gave up 5 bases; unmatched junction bases: 5. The CDR3 runs 14 residues. Germline lookup yields CDR1 MNHEY and CDR2 SMNVEV (reference sequence).

This chain joins TRBV20-1 and TRBJ1-2; D is perhaps TRBD1 (5 bases). CDR1 and CDR2 from the germline V gene are DFQATT and SNEGSKA (reference sequence). Trimming removed 6 bases from V and 3 bases from J, with 8 bases in between. The CDR3 contains 11 residues. As DNA, the CDR3 is TGCAGTGCCTTCAGGGACTATGGCTACACCTTC. It yields the protein CSAFRDYGYTF.

This rearrangement joins TRBV30 to TRBJ1-2, with TRBD1 identical over 8 bases. The V gene's germline CDR1 is GTSNPN and CDR2 SVGIG (reference sequence). The CDR3 is 13 residues long. Trimming cost V 2 bases and J 8 bases; bases outside gene matches: 7. In DNA, the CDR3 is TGTGCCTGGAGTCCTCAGGGGGCGGGAGGCTACACCTTC. Residues: CAWSPQGAGGYTF.

The rearrangement joins TRBV4-1 to TRBJ2-7; 11 bases are a match to TRBD2. Germline CDR1 MGHRA, CDR2 YSYEKL. After removal of 0 bases from V and 10 bases from J, the junction contained 8 bases not matched to a gene. The length of the CDR3 is 15 residues. This CDR3 reads CASSQESSGGLRQYF. Written as DNA, the CDR3 is TGCGCCAGCAGCCAAGAATCTAGCGGGGGGCTCAGACAGTACTTC.

The chain is built from TRBV5-1 and TRBJ2-3, with D possibly being TRBD1 (5 bases). Trimming left V 3 bases short and J 0 bases short, with 14 bases between. Germline-derived CDR1 and CDR2 are SGHRS and YFSETQ. The CDR3 has 16 residues. The CDR3 loop is CASSWGYATSTDTQYF. The CDR3 DNA reads as TGCGCCAGCAGCTGGGGCTACGCGACTAGCACAGATACGCAGTATTTT.

This clone was seen more than once but under ten times. The chain employs TRBV5-1 and TRBJ2-3; the match to TRBD2 covers 10 bases. The length of the CDR3 is 16 residues. Germline trimming cut 1 base from V and 3 bases from J; bases unmatched to any gene: 5. Germline loops: CDR1 SGHRS, CDR2 YFSETQ. The CDR3 sequence is CASSLRAGGPTDTQYF. The CDR3 nucleotides read TGCGCCAGCAGCTTGAGAGCGGGGGGGCCTACAGATACGCAGTATTTT. The whole variable domain, filled in from reference TRBV5-1 and TRBJ2-3, reads KAGVTQTPRYLIKTRGQQVTLSCSPISGHRSVSWYQQTPGQGLQFLFEYFSETQRNKGNFPGRFSGRQFSNSRSEMNVSTLELGDSALYLCASSLRAGGPTDTQYFGPGTRLTVL.

DNA of the CDR3: TGTGCCACCAGTGACTCGACAGGCAAACTGTTTTTT. Protein sequence: CATSDSTGKLFF. This chain joins TRBV24-1 and TRBJ1-4, with a possible D match to TRBD1 (6 bases). Germline V gene lookup returns CDR1 KGHDR and CDR2 SFDVKD. The CDR3 runs to 12 residues. With 4 bases removed from V and 11 bases from J, the gap between germline ends came to 10 bases.

This clone came up once. The J gene is TRBJ2-7, the V gene TRBV27, with 7 bases fitting TRBD2. Per germline, CDR1 MNHEY and CDR2 SMNVEV (reference sequence). The J segment lost 0 bases and the V segment lost 4 bases, leaving 6 bases of the junction unmatched. This CDR3 has 15 amino acids. This chain's CDR3 is CASSSPWGGSYEQYF. The CDR3 DNA reads as TGTGCCAGCAGTTCCCCGTGGGGGGGCTCCTACGAGCAGTACTTC.

This chain joins TRBV6-6 and TRBJ2-2; 10 positions agree with TRBD1. The germline V gene has CDR1 MNHNY and CDR2 SVGAGI (reference sequence). With V trimmed by 6 bases and J by 7 bases, 5 bases remained unmatched. This CDR3 is 14 amino acids long. Here the CDR3 reads CASRTDRGHGELFF. In DNA form, the CDR3 reads TGTGCCAGCAGGACAGACAGGGGGCACGGGGAGCTGTTTTTT.

Details on this clone: Within the sample, other DNA sequences also encode this same CDR3. The rearrangement uses TRBV18 and TRBJ2-7; D gene unclear. This CDR3 has 12 amino acids. V lost 3 bases, J lost 0 bases, and 3 bases lay in between. Germline loops: CDR1 KGHSH, CDR2 LQKENI. The CDR3, as DNA: TGTGCCAGCTCACCTAGCTCCTACGAGCAGTACTTC. Protein sequence: CASSPSSYEQYF.

The rearrangement links TRBV11-2 to TRBJ2-7, with D possibly matching TRBD2 (6 bases). Germline-derived CDR1 and CDR2 are SGHAT and FQNNGV. The length of the CDR3 is 15 residues. With 5 bases removed from V and 4 bases from J, the gap between germline ends came to 18 bases. The CDR3 DNA reads as TGTGCCAGCAGCCCGGACGGTCTCGCGGGATACGAGCAGTACTTC. Amino acids: CASSPDGLAGYEQYF.

The gene calls are TRBV30 and TRBJ1-1; a possible D gene is TRBD1 (5 bases). Trimming left V 4 bases short and J 4 bases short, with 10 bases between. The CDR3 consists of 12 residues. From germline, CDR1 is GTSNPN and CDR2 SVGIG (reference sequence). CDR3: CAWNEGFTEAFF. CDR3 bases: TGTGCCTGGAACGAGGGGTTCACTGAAGCTTTCTTT.

Here the CDR3 reads CASRDPTQAENTIYF. CDR3 coding DNA: TGTGCCAGCAGAGACCCTACCCAGGCGGAAAACACCATATATTTT. The genes are TRBV27 and TRBJ1-3; no definite D call. Germline V gene lookup returns CDR1 MNHEY and CDR2 SMNVEV (reference sequence). This CDR3 comprises 15 residues. V was cut by 6 bases and J by 6 bases, with 18 bases left in between.

The chain couples TRBV5-4 to TRBJ1-1; D perhaps matches TRBD1 (5 bases). V dropped 4 bases and J dropped 7 bases, with 20 bases sitting between them. CDR1 and CDR2 (germline): SGHNT, YYREEE (reference sequence). This CDR3 comprises 15 residues. Here the CDR3 DNA reads TGTGCCAGCAGCCCAGGGACCGAGCTGTTTGGTGAAGCTTTCTTT. It specifies CASSPGTELFGEAFF.

This clone showed up just once. The rearrangement links TRBV2 to TRBJ1-3; D call uncertain. Trimming left V 3 bases short and J 4 bases short, with 10 bases between. The length of the CDR3 is 14 residues. Germline values: CDR1 SNHLY, CDR2 FYNNEI. CDR3 amino acids: CASSDPGAGNTIYF. For the CDR3, the DNA is TGTGCCAGCAGTGACCCCGGAGCCGGAAACACCATATATTTT. The full variable domain, with the rest looked up from reference TRBV2 and TRBJ1-3, is EPEVTQTPSHQVTQMGQEVILRCVPISNHLYFYWYRQILGQKVEFLVSFYNNEISEKSEIFDDQFSVERPDGSNFTLKIRSTKLEDSAMYFCASSDPGAGNTIYFGEGSWLTVV.

The chain has TRBV7-3 and TRBJ2-3; 10 bases are a match to TRBD2. Looked up from germline, CDR1 is SGHTA and CDR2 is FQGTGA. Unmatched junction bases numbered 7, after V lost 5 bases and J lost 5 bases. This CDR3 is 15 amino acids long. The CDR3 DNA follows: TGTGCCAGCAGCCTCAGCGGGGGGGCCGTAGATACGCAGTATTTT. Its protein is CASSLSGGAVDTQYF. Full variable domain (outside the CDR3, taken from reference TRBV7-3 and TRBJ2-3): GAGVSQTPSNKVTEKGKYVELRCDPISGHTALYWYRQSLGQGPEFLIYFQGTGAADDSGLPNDRFFAVRPEGSVSTLKIQRTERGDSAVYLCASSLSGGAVDTQYFGPGTRLTVL.

The chain uses TRBV3-1 (or the pseudogene TRBV3-2) and TRBJ2-7; tentatively, D is TRBD1 or TRBD2 (7 bases each). Germline values: CDR1 LGHDT, CDR2 YNNKEL (reference sequence). This CDR3 is 12 amino acids long. V lost 11 bases to trimming and J lost 6 bases, with 17 bases between them. CDR3 loop: CAAQGGVGEQYF. The CDR3 bases are TGTGCCGCCCAGGGGGGGGTGGGCGAGCAGTACTTC.

The chain is built from TRBV3-1 (or the pseudogene TRBV3-2) and TRBJ2-7; D unclear. Germline CDR1 and CDR2: LGHDT and YNNKEL (reference sequence). The CDR3 totals 14 residues. Trimming left V 0 bases short and J 3 bases short, with 9 bases between. The CDR3 region is CASSQDGRIYEQYF. CDR3 DNA sequence: TGTGCCAGCAGCCAAGACGGACGGATCTACGAGCAGTACTTC.

This clone turned up a few times. The chain recombines TRBV5-1 with TRBJ1-1; D ambiguous. There are 13 residues in the CDR3. The ends were cut back, 4 bases at V and 3 bases at J, with 10 bases in the middle. In germline, CDR1 is SGHRS, CDR2 YFSETQ. In nucleotides, the CDR3 is TGCGCCAGCAGCCTGATGGACGACACTGAAGCTTTCTTT. Protein sequence: CASSLMDDTEAFF.

V usage is TRBV4-1 and J usage is TRBJ2-5; no clear D gene. The germline V and J ends were trimmed by 3 bases and 5 bases, with 16 bases remaining between them. CDR1 is MGHRA and CDR2 is YSYEKL in the germline V gene. The CDR3 consists of 15 residues. CDR3 sequence: CASSQAWTPPETQYF. The CDR3 DNA is TGCGCCAGCAGCCAGGCTTGGACCCCCCCGGAGACCCAGTACTTC.

The genes are TRBV21-1 and TRBJ2-7; the D call in the table, TRBD1, was not verified against the DNA. TRBV21-1 constitutes a pseudogene. CDR3 size: 14 residues. Here the CDR3 DNA reads TGTGCCAGCAGCAAAGTAAGGGGAAGGGACGAGCAGTACTTC. It yields the protein CASSKVRGRDEQYF.